Listed below are T cell receptor beta chains from one sample, sequenced in a study of blood T cell repertoires in COVID-19. Some clones are missing from TCRdb's copy, which holds only in-frame ones; the method was immunoSEQ multiplex PCR. This sample has approximately 88,000 clones; 80% occur once, and the top ten carry about a fifth. The sequencing sample was made of peripheral blood. The receptors shown here come from a woman of 80 years or more with acute or convalescent COVID-19. CDR3s include the opening cysteine and the closing phenylalanine or tryptophan. Each record gives: D gene, J gene, clone size, V gene, CDR3 protein, CDR3 DNA. The D gene is left open where the match is weak. Clone size, where shown, is once, few, many, or a class for clones that have expanded.

TRBD2	TRBJ2-3	-	TRBV2	CASRGGTDTQYF	TGTGCCAGCAGGGGGGGGACAGATACGCAGTATTTT
TRBD1	TRBJ2-1	-	TRBV27	CASSFGRGQGVYEQFF	TGTGCCAGCAGTTTTGGAAGGGGACAGGGGGTCTATGAGCAGTTCTTC
-	TRBJ2-3	once	TRBV4-1	CASSQADRLPDTQYF	TGCGCCAGCAGCCAAGCTGACAGACTTCCAGATACGCAGTATTTT
-	TRBJ2-5	-	TRBV5-4	CASSFVQETQYF	TGTGCCAGCAGCTTTGTACAAGAGACCCAGTACTTC
-	TRBJ1-1	-	TRBV4-1	CASSHDPGRNTEAFF	TGCGCCAGCAGCCATGATCCGGGGAGGAACACTGAAGCTTTCTTT
TRBD1	TRBJ2-5	-	TRBV5-1	CASSTWTGAQETQYF	TGCGCCAGCAGCACATGGACAGGGGCCCAAGAGACCCAGTACTTC
-	TRBJ2-3	-	TRBV5-1	CASSPTGGATSGSTDTQYF	TGCGCCAGCAGCCCGACAGGGGGCGCGACTAGCGGGAGCACAGATACGCAGTATTTT
-	TRBJ1-3	-	TRBV5-1	CASSLLQGRGDTIYF	TGCGCCAGCAGCTTGCTCCAGGGGAGAGGAGACACCATATATTTT
TRBD1	TRBJ1-2	-	TRBV9	CASSAVGTGGRGYTF	TGTGCCAGCAGCGCTGTGGGGACAGGGGGACGTGGCTACACCTTC
TRBD1	TRBJ2-2	many	TRBV7-9	CASSLTGVGELFF	TGTGCCAGCAGCCTAACAGGGGTCGGGGAGCTGTTTTTT
-	TRBJ1-1	-	TRBV2	CASSDRGVEAFF	TGTGCCAGCAGTGATAGGGGTGTTGAAGCTTTCTTT
TRBD2	TRBJ2-1	-	TRBV11-3	CASSASSGGYNEQFF	TGTGCCAGCAGCGCCAGTAGCGGGGGGTACAATGAGCAGTTCTTC
TRBD1	TRBJ2-3	-	TRBV18	CASSPRTGADTQYF	TGTGCCAGCTCACCACGGACAGGAGCAGATACGCAGTATTTT
TRBD1	TRBJ2-7	-	TRBV7-2	CASSSRTGRMYEQYF	TGTGCCAGCAGCTCCAGGACAGGAAGAATGTACGAGCAGTACTTC
-	TRBJ2-7	-	TRBV25-1	CAISEGGSGLYEQYF	TGTGCCATATCCGAGGGAGGTAGCGGTCTCTACGAGCAGTACTTC
TRBD1	TRBJ1-2	-	TRBV7-2	CASSLASAGGYGYTF	TGTGCCAGCAGCTTAGCGTCAGCAGGGGGCTATGGCTACACCTTC
TRBD1	TRBJ2-5	-	TRBV18	CASSPGTGQETQYF	TGTGCCAGCTCACCAGGGACAGGACAAGAGACCCAGTACTTC
-	TRBJ2-7	-	TRBV5-1	CASSREGGTVYEQYF	TGCGCCAGCAGCCGTGAGGGCGGGACGGTCTACGAGCAGTACTTC
TRBD1	TRBJ1-1	-	TRBV7-6	CASSDRGPAFF	TGTGCCAGCAGTGACAGGGGGCCGGCTTTCTTT
TRBD2	TRBJ2-3	-	TRBV5-1	CASSAGLAGGGTDTQYF	TGCGCCAGCAGCGCCGGACTAGCGGGAGGGGGCACAGATACGCAGTATTTT
-	TRBJ1-5	few	TRBV4-1	CASSHGGGNQPQHF	TGCGCCAGCAGCCATGGTGGGGGGAATCAGCCCCAGCATTTT
-	TRBJ1-6	-	TRBV19	CASSYGTHSPLHF	TGTGCCAGTAGTTATGGCACCCATTCACCCCTCCACTTT
-	TRBJ1-2	-	TRBV18	CASSQRGDGYTF	TGTGCCAGCTCTCAACGGGGGGATGGCTACACCTTC
-	TRBJ1-5	-	TRBV5-6	CASGQRRSNQPQHF	TGTGCCAGCGGACAGAGGCGGAGCAATCAGCCCCAGCATTTT
-	TRBJ1-2	-	TRBV6-1	CASSETTPKFYGYTF	TGTGCCAGCAGTGAAACGACACCCAAATTCTATGGCTACACCTTC
-	TRBJ2-1	-	TRBV7-2	CASSSVVEQFF	TGTGCCAGCAGCTCAGTTGTGGAGCAGTTCTTC
-	TRBJ1-2	-	TRBV9	CASSVGGGGRNYGYTF	TGTGCCAGCAGCGTAGGAGGGGGGGGCAGAAACTATGGCTACACCTTC
TRBD1	TRBJ1-6	-	TRBV19	CASSIRNRGRINNSPLHF	TGTGCCAGTAGTATAAGAAACAGGGGGCGCATCAATAATTCACCCCTCCACTTT
TRBD2	TRBJ2-3	once	TRBV5-4	CASSYGTSGGAGYF	TGTGCCAGCAGCTACGGGACTAGCGGGGGCGCCGGGTATTTT
-	TRBJ1-6	-	TRBV15	CATSRQGNNSPLHF	TGTGCCACCAGCAGGCAGGGTAATAATTCACCCCTCCACTTT
-	TRBJ1-5	-	TRBV19	CASRDHGYQPQHF	TGTGCCAGTAGAGATCACGGGTATCAGCCCCAGCATTTT
TRBD2	TRBJ2-7	-	TRBV19	CASSDRGRSYEQYF	TGTGCCAGTAGTGACCGCGGGAGGTCCTACGAGCAGTACTTC
TRBD1	TRBJ1-1	-	TRBV28	CATKDRGPWTEAFF	TGTGCCACCAAGGACAGGGGGCCGTGGACTGAAGCTTTCTTT
TRBD1	TRBJ1-6	-	TRBV5-5	CASSLVRGQDSPLHF	TGTGCCAGCAGCTTGGTCAGGGGGCAGGATTCACCCCTCCACTTT
TRBD2	TRBJ2-7	once	TRBV6-5	CASSGLADPYEQYF	TGTGCCAGCAGCGGACTAGCGGACCCCTACGAGCAGTACTTC
-	TRBJ2-5	-	TRBV24-1	CATSDPLQETQYF	TGTGCCACCAGTGATCCTCTTCAAGAGACCCAGTACTTC
TRBD1	TRBJ1-1	few	TRBV7-6	CASSWDRELNTEAFF	TGTGCCAGCTCCTGGGACAGGGAACTGAACACTGAAGCTTTCTTT
-	TRBJ2-7	few	TRBV5-5	CASSLSPGSYEQYF	TGTGCCAGCAGCTTGAGCCCAGGCTCCTACGAGCAGTACTTC
-	TRBJ2-2	once	TRBV7-6	CASSLGPGQNTGELFF	TGTGCCAGCAGCTTAGGGCCAGGACAGAACACCGGGGAGCTGTTTTTT
TRBD1	TRBJ1-1	-	TRBV6-4	CASSVGDRDTEAFF	TGTGCCAGCAGTGTGGGGGACAGGGACACTGAAGCTTTCTTT
-	TRBJ2-1	-	TRBV9	CASSVRRQSSYNEQFF	TGTGCCAGCAGCGTTAGGAGGCAAAGCTCCTACAATGAGCAGTTCTTC